This entry lists 29 T cell receptor beta chains sequenced from one sample in a study of blood T cell repertoires in COVID-19. The protocol was immunoSEQ multiplex PCR, while the TCRdb copy is restricted to in-frame clones and leaves out a portion. The sample has about 120,000 clones, more than 65% seen once. Sequencing input: peripheral blood. The receptor source for this set is a human donor in a cohort sampled during active COVID-19.

Only a few counts were recorded for this clone. The gene calls are TRBV7-8 and TRBJ2-3, with a tentative D call TRBD2 (6 bases). There are 18 residues in the CDR3. Germline loops: CDR1 SGHVS, CDR2 FQNEAQ. Trimming stripped 2 bases from V and 1 base from J, with 19 bases between. Written as DNA, the CDR3 is TGTGCCAGCAGCTTACGGGGGAACGCAGAGGTGGGCACAGATACGCAGTATTTT. It codes for CASSLRGNAEVGTDTQYF. Combining the CDR3 with reference TRBV7-8 and TRBJ2-3 gives the whole variable domain GAGVSQSPRYKVAKRGQDVALRCDPISGHVSLFWYQQALGQGPEFLTYFQNEAQLDKSGLPSDRFFAERPEGSVSTLKIQRTQQEDSAVYLCASSLRGNAEVGTDTQYFGPGTRLTVL.

This clone was seen more than once but under ten times. V gene TRBV19 combines with J gene TRBJ2-4; 7 nucleotides align to TRBD1. V lost 5 bases and J lost 5; bases outside the gene matches: 6. The CDR3 has 14 amino acids. Germline lookup yields CDR1 LNHDA and CDR2 SQIVND (reference sequence). CDR3 DNA sequence: TGTGCCAGTAGTCCGGACAGGTCCCAAAACATTCAGTACTTC. This translates into CASSPDRSQNIQYF.

The chain recombines TRBV11-2 with TRBJ2-1; tentative D call: TRBD2 (5 bases). Germline CDR1 and CDR2: SGHAT and FQNNGV. The length of the CDR3 is 15 residues. V dropped 2 bases and J dropped 4 bases, with 12 bases sitting between them. The CDR3 region has the DNA TGTGCCAGCAGCTTACTGGCAGCGGTATACAATGAGCAGTTCTTC. It specifies CASSLLAAVYNEQFF.

The chain employs TRBV6-4 and TRBJ1-1, with unresolved D. CDR3 length equals 14 residues. The germline gives CDR1 MRHNA, CDR2 SNTAGT. This CDR3 is CAQGTRGSGTEAFF. The CDR3 coding sequence is TGTGCACAAGGAACTCGGGGTTCGGGCACTGAAGCTTTCTTT.

A few counts support this clone. V is TRBV28 and J is TRBJ1-1; D is unresolved. Germline V gene data show CDR1 as MDHEN and CDR2 as SYDVKM. This CDR3 is 14 amino acids long. V shed 4 bases and J shed 2 bases, with 11 bases lying between them. The CDR3 bases are TGTGCCAGCAGTTCATTCCACAAAAACACTGAAGCTTTCTTT. Amino acids: CASSSFHKNTEAFF.

The chain uses TRBV25-1 and TRBJ2-1, with 7 bases identical to TRBD2. The V segment lost 5 bases and the J segment 5 bases; nucleotides outside the gene matches: 6. Germline V gives CDR1 MGHDK, CDR2 SYGVNS. This CDR3 has 14 amino acids. CDR3 bases: TGTGCCAGCAGTCCCACCGGGGGGAACAATGAGCAGTTCTTC. Residues: CASSPTGGNNEQFF.

The chain employs TRBV4-2 and TRBJ2-1, with a tentative D call TRBD2 (5 bases). Trimming took 0 bases from V and 5 from J, leaving 11 bases between them. Germline-derived CDR1 and CDR2 are LGHNA and YNFKEQ. This CDR3 is built from 15 residues. DNA for the CDR3: TGTGCCAGCAGCCAAGATGTAAGCGGAAACAATGAGCAGTTCTTC. Translating it yields CASSQDVSGNNEQFF.

The genes are TRBV7-3 and TRBJ2-3; TRBD2 matches 13 bases. V was clipped by 4 bases and J by 6 bases; unmatched bases: 4. CDR1 is SGHTA, CDR2 FQGTGA, per germline. This CDR3 contains 15 residues. DNA for the CDR3: TGTGCCAGCAGCTGGGTGGGACTAGCGGGGGATACGCAGTATTTT. This encodes CASSWVGLAGDTQYF.

The chain is built from TRBV6-1 and TRBJ2-1; tentative D call: TRBD2 (6 bases). Between the trimmed V and J ends, which lost 2 bases and 5 bases, there was a span of 13 bases. The V gene's germline CDR1 is MNHNS and CDR2 SASEGT. This CDR3 region has 15 residues. CDR3 residues: CASSEFTSTHNEQFF. Here the CDR3 DNA reads TGTGCCAGCAGTGAATTTACTAGCACCCACAATGAGCAGTTCTTC.

The genes are TRBV15 and TRBJ1-1; D gene uncertain. Germline V lookup: CDR1 LNHNV, CDR2 YYDKDF (reference sequence). This CDR3 has 16 residues. V dropped 4 bases and J dropped 6 bases, with 21 bases sitting between them. For the CDR3, the DNA is TGTGCCACCAGCAAACAACCGCCAGAACAGAGGGCTGAAGCTTTCTTT. It yields the protein CATSKQPPEQRAEAFF.

The CDR3 nucleotides read TGTGCCAGCCTCAGAGAAGGGGGTTTCTATGGCTACACCTTC. The encoded protein is CASLREGGFYGYTF. The gene calls are TRBV28 and TRBJ1-2, with a tentative D call TRBD1 (6 bases). Trimming took off 8 bases at V and 4 bases at J, with 17 bases between the two ends. This CDR3 has 14 residues. The germline CDR1 and CDR2 sequences are MDHEN and SYDVKM.

CDR3 in amino acids: CATSFSQGSTEAFF. The CDR3 nucleotides read TGTGCCACCAGTTTTAGTCAGGGTTCCACTGAAGCTTTCTTT. The chain uses TRBV15 and TRBJ1-1; a possible D gene is TRBD1 (5 bases). The germline V gene encodes CDR1 LNHNV and CDR2 YYDKDF (reference sequence). V dropped 6 bases and J dropped 4 bases, with 15 bases sitting between them. The CDR3 has 14 amino acids.

The J gene is TRBJ1-2, the V gene TRBV28, with a possible D match to TRBD1 (5 bases). CDR1 is MDHEN, CDR2 SYDVKM, per germline. Trimming removed 5 bases at V and 8 bases at J, with 24 bases between. The CDR3 has 16 amino acids. The CDR3 region is CASSPGDSRSFRGYTF. CDR3 nucleotide sequence: TGTGCCAGCAGTCCCGGGGACTCCCGATCCTTCCGGGGCTACACCTTC.

The CDR3 region has the DNA TGTGCCAGCTCACCACCGGCGGGACCCACAGATACGCAGTATTTT. Translated: CASSPPAGPTDTQYF. J is TRBJ2-3 and V is TRBV18, with D perhaps TRBD2 (6 bases). The CDR3 has 15 amino acids. V dropped 0 bases and J dropped 2 bases, with 9 bases sitting between them. CDR1 is KGHSH, CDR2 LQKENI, per germline.

The V call is TRBV9, the J call TRBJ1-4; 7 nucleotides match TRBD1. The germline gives CDR1 SGDLS, CDR2 YYNGEE. V lost 4 bases, J lost 5 bases, and 5 bases stayed unmatched. The CDR3 extends over 14 amino acids. The DNA of the CDR3 is TGTGCCAGCAGCATGGGGGGACAGAATGAAAAACTGTTTTTT. Protein: CASSMGGQNEKLFF. The whole variable domain, remainder taken from reference TRBV9 and TRBJ1-4, is DSGVTQTPKHLITATGQRVTLRCSPRSGDLSVYWYQQSLDQGLQFLIQYYNGEERAKGNILERFSAQQFPDLHSELNLSSLELGDSALYFCASSMGGQNEKLFFGSGTQLSVL.

The V gene is TRBV5-1, the J gene TRBJ2-5, with 11 bases identical to TRBD1. Looked up from germline, CDR1 is SGHRS and CDR2 is YFSETQ. The CDR3 spans 15 residues. The junction had 3 bases not matched to a gene; V was cut back by 4 bases and J by 1 base. The CDR3 sequence: CASSPGTGGQETQYF. As DNA, the CDR3 is TGCGCCAGCAGCCCAGGGACAGGGGGCCAAGAGACCCAGTACTTC.

A few counts support this clone. The CDR3 DNA reads TGTGCCAGCAGCCGCCCGGGGACTAGCGGGGCAAACACCGGGGAGCTGTTTTTT. Protein product: CASSRPGTSGANTGELFF. The chain links TRBV7-6 to TRBJ2-2; 13 bases are a match to TRBD2. Germline V CDR1 and CDR2: SGHVS, FNYEAQ. The CDR3 is 18 amino acids. V shed 5 bases, J shed 2 bases, and the junction held 8 bases outside the gene matches.

The chain joins TRBV11-2 to TRBJ2-7, with a possible D match to TRBD1 (6 bases). Germline CDR1 and CDR2: SGHAT and FQNNGV. The CDR3 has 14 residues. V lost 4 bases and J 3 bases, leaving 13 bases between the germline ends. CDR3 DNA: TGTGCCAGCAGCTACGGCGGCAGGGGCTACGAGCAGTACTTC. Amino acid sequence: CASSYGGRGYEQYF.

This clone appeared a single time. Just one base apart from a much larger clone, this may be a read error. CDR3 coding DNA: TGTGCCAGCAGCTTCGGGGGAAACACTGAAGCTTTCTTT. This translates into CASSFGGNTEAFF. V usage is TRBV5-5 and J usage is TRBJ1-1, with TRBD1 as a possible D gene (5 bases). The V gene's germline CDR1 is SGHKS and CDR2 YYEKEE (reference sequence). The CDR3 sequence is 13 residues long. Trimming pared 2 bases from V and 2 bases from J, leaving 7 bases between.

This chain's CDR3 is CASSPPGAEAFF. The CDR3 nucleotides are TGTGCCAGCAGCCCCCCAGGGGCTGAAGCTTTCTTT. The chain combines TRBV7-3 with TRBJ1-1; D may be TRBD1 (6 bases). The CDR3 sequence is 12 residues long. Germline CDR1 reads SGHTA; CDR2 reads FQGTGA. Deletions cut 5 bases from V and 6 bases from J, with 10 bases between.

The chain joins TRBV3-1 (or the pseudogene TRBV3-2) to TRBJ2-5; D is perhaps TRBD2 (5 bases). The CDR3 has 14 residues. The V gene's germline CDR1 is LGHDT and CDR2 YNNKEL (reference sequence). V dropped 3 bases and J dropped 5 bases, with 13 bases sitting between them. The CDR3 DNA is TGTGCCAGCAGCCACCAACTAGGCCGGGAGACCCAGTACTTC. Protein sequence: CASSHQLGRETQYF.

This clone has a single count. This sequence joins TRBV24-1 and TRBJ2-1; 10 bases align to TRBD2. Germline CDR1 reads KGHDR; CDR2 reads SFDVKD. The junction had 4 bases not matched to a gene; V was cut back by 4 bases and J by 8 bases. The CDR3 spans 14 residues. CDR3 loop: CATSEASGRHEQFF. In DNA form, the CDR3 reads TGTGCCACCAGTGAGGCTAGCGGGAGACATGAGCAGTTCTTC.

This clone has ten or more counts. This sequence joins TRBV6-4 and TRBJ1-2, with 11 nucleotides matching TRBD1. This CDR3 is 14 amino acids long. Germline loops: CDR1 MRHNA, CDR2 SNTAGT. The ends lost 4 bases at V and 7 bases at J; junction bases unmatched: 5. CDR3 amino acids: CASSAGQGAGGYTF. The CDR3 DNA is TGTGCCAGCAGTGCCGGACAGGGGGCGGGTGGCTACACCTTC.

The gene calls are TRBV7-3 and TRBJ1-1; D gene ambiguous. Per germline, CDR1 SGHTA and CDR2 FQGTGA. Trimming cost V 1 base and J 1 base, with 10 bases left between them. The CDR3 extends over 15 amino acids. In DNA form, the CDR3 reads TGTGCCAGCAGCTTAAACGGGAGAAAGAACACTGAAGCTTTCTTT. It yields the protein CASSLNGRKNTEAFF.

The J gene is TRBJ1-2, the V gene TRBV28, with unresolved D. Trimming cost V 6 bases and J 8 bases, with 16 bases left between them. The CDR3 length is 13 residues. Germline V gene sequence: CDR1 MDHEN, CDR2 SYDVKM. The DNA of the CDR3 is TGTGCCAGCAGCCCTACCCACGGGAGGGGCTACACCTTC. Translated: CASSPTHGRGYTF.

Only one count was recorded for this clone. V gene TRBV28 combines with J gene TRBJ2-3; 16 positions match TRBD2. The CDR3 contains 17 residues. Germline V CDR1 and CDR2: MDHEN, SYDVKM. Trimming took 7 bases from V and 4 from J; bases not matched to a gene: 8. CDR3 coding DNA: TGTGCCAGCAACCTAGGGACTAGCGGGGGGGCCCCAGATACGCAGTATTTT. The encoded protein is CASNLGTSGGAPDTQYF. Full variable domain (rest looked up from reference TRBV28 and TRBJ2-3): DVKVTQSSRYLVKRTGEKVFLECVQDMDHENMFWYRQDPGLGLRLIYFSYDVKMKEKGDIPEGYSVSREKKERFSLILESASTNQTSMYLCASNLGTSGGAPDTQYFGPGTRLTVL.

The chain carries TRBV4-1 and TRBJ1-2; D possibly corresponds to TRBD1 (6 bases). The CDR3 has 15 amino acids. Trimming pared 1 base from V and 2 bases from J, leaving 11 bases between. Germline V CDR1 and CDR2: MGHRA, YSYEKL. DNA for the CDR3: TGCGCCAGCAGCCAAGGGGGGGGGCAAAACTATGGCTACACCTTC. It codes for CASSQGGGQNYGYTF.

The chain recombines TRBV27 with TRBJ1-2; 8 bases match TRBD1. The V segment lost 4 bases and the J segment 5 bases; nucleotides outside the gene matches: 3. Germline loops: CDR1 MNHEY, CDR2 SMNVEV (reference sequence). This CDR3 comprises 13 residues. The CDR3 nucleotides are TGTGCCAGCAGTTACAGGACAGGGTATGGCTACACCTTC. Translating gives CASSYRTGYGYTF.

This clone rates as large. The genes are TRBV7-8 and TRBJ1-5; no reliable D call. The CDR3 sequence is 14 residues long. Germline CDR1 is SGHVS and CDR2 is FQNEAQ. V shed 5 bases and J shed 4 bases, with 12 bases lying between them. This CDR3 reads CASSPVALNQPQHF. For the CDR3, the DNA is TGTGCCAGCAGCCCGGTCGCGCTGAATCAGCCCCAGCATTTT.